Listed below are T cell receptor beta chains from one sample, sequenced in a study of CDR3 diversity in severe acne. TCRdb fed the PCR reads into MiXCR, producing one record per CDR3 protein. The sample yields approximately 97,000 distinct CDR3 sequences, roughly half seen once. The material sequenced was blood. These receptors were collected from a male donor with acne. CDR3s include the opening cysteine and the closing phenylalanine or tryptophan. Each record gives: J gene, V gene, clone size, D gene, CDR3 DNA, CDR3 protein. The D gene is left open where the match is weak. The size entry is marked missing in some rows and otherwise reads once, few, many or a size class.

TRBJ2-1	TRBV6-4	many	TRBD2	TGTGCCAGCAGCGAGCGGGAGGAACACAATGAGCAGTTCTTC	CASSEREEHNEQFF
TRBJ2-5	TRBV12-3/TRBV12-4	many	TRBD2	TGTGCCAGCAGGTCGGGACTAGGGACCCAGTACTTC	CASRSGLGTQYF
TRBJ1-1	TRBV7-2	NA	TRBD1	TGTGCCAGCAGTTTAAGGACAGGGGGCCGCCGGGGCACTGAAGCTTTCTTT	CASSLRTGGRRGTEAFF
TRBJ1-1	TRBV5-1	NA	NA	TGTGCCAGCAGCCCGGATAAAGCTTTCTTT	CASSPDKAFF
TRBJ1-1	TRBV19	many	NA	TGTGCCAGTAGTATACCCGAAGGAGAGTCGGCTTTCTTT	CASSIPEGESAFF
TRBJ2-5	TRBV4-1	NA	TRBD2	TGCGCCAGCAGACTAGTTCTAGCGGGAGTCCAAGAGACCCAGTACTTC	CASRLVLAGVQETQYF
TRBJ1-2	TRBV13	NA	NA	TGTGCCAGCAGCCAGGGGCAAGGAGGGGACCATGGCTACACCTTC	CASSQGQGGDHGYTF
TRBJ2-1	TRBV20-1	many	NA	TGCAGTGCTAAGACAAGTTCTAATGAGCAGTTCTTC	CSAKTSSNEQFF
TRBJ1-3	TRBV7-9	NA	NA	TGTGCCAGCAGCACTAGGACGGTCCTCGGAAACACCATATATTTT	CASSTRTVLGNTIYF
TRBJ1-1	TRBV7-9	once	TRBD1	TGTGCCAGCAGCCGGCCAGGGACAGCGAACACTGAAGCTTTCTTT	CASSRPGTANTEAFF
TRBJ1-2	TRBV5-6	NA	TRBD1	TGTGCCAGCAGGGACAGGGGCTATGGCTACACCTTC	CASRDRGYGYTF
TRBJ1-5	TRBV6-5	NA	NA	TGTGCCAGCAGCCTAGACAGGATCTACAATCAGCCCCAGCATTTT	CASSLDRIYNQPQHF
TRBJ2-7	TRBV27	few	TRBD1	TGTGCCAGCAGTGTGGGACAGCTCTACGAGCAGTACTTC	CASSVGQLYEQYF
TRBJ2-7	TRBV4-3	NA	NA	TGCGCCAGCAGCTTGGTAGGGGCTGCGAATTCCGAGCAGTACTTC	CASSLVGAANSEQYF
TRBJ2-5	TRBV7-4	NA	NA	TGTGCCAGCAGCCCAGGCCCCCTAGGAGAGGGGTGGGGGCGAGAGACCCAGTACTTC	CASSPGPLGEGWGRETQYF
TRBJ1-1	TRBV6-5	NA	NA	TGTGCCAGCAGTTACGGGGGGAGGCGGAACACTGAAGCTTTCTTT	CASSYGGRRNTEAFF
TRBJ2-5	TRBV28	few	TRBD2	TGTGCCAGCAGGACTAGCGGGAACCAAGAGACCCAGTACTTC	CASRTSGNQETQYF
TRBJ2-1	TRBV20-1	many	TRBD2	TGCAGTGCTAGAGCTAGCGGGCACAATGAGCAGTTCTTC	CSARASGHNEQFF
TRBJ1-2	TRBV24-1	few	NA	TGTGCCACCAGTGACCCCCTACAGGGCGCCTATGGCTACACCTTC	CATSDPLQGAYGYTF
TRBJ2-1	TRBV11-2	NA	TRBD2	TGTGCCAGCAGCACTAGCGGGAGGGCCCAGCAGTTCTTC	CASSTSGRAQQFF
TRBJ2-7	TRBV9	NA	NA	TGTGCCAGCAGCGCCTCAGTGGGGTCTGGCGAGCAGTACTTC	CASSASVGSGEQYF
TRBJ1-2	TRBV15	many	NA	TGTGCCACCAGCAGAGATGGTACGGGCTATGGCTACACCTTC	CATSRDGTGYGYTF
TRBJ2-1	TRBV7-9	NA	NA	TGTGTCAGCAGCTTAACCAGGGTTTCCTACAATGAGCAGTTCTTC	CVSSLTRVSYNEQFF
TRBJ2-5	TRBV20-1	many	TRBD1	TGCAGTGCTAGGGCTGGGACAGCCGCCCAAGAGACCCAGTACTTC	CSARAGTAAQETQYF
TRBJ2-7	TRBV7-2	NA	TRBD2	TGTGCCAGCAGCTTAGGTGAGGGAGGGCCCGGGAGCTCCTACGAGCAGTACTTC	CASSLGEGGPGSSYEQYF
TRBJ2-3	TRBV5-5	many	NA	TGTGCCAGCAGCTTAGCGGACTGGAGCACAGATACGCAGTATTTT	CASSLADWSTDTQYF
TRBJ1-2	TRBV29-1	once	NA	TGCAGCGTTGTGGTTCTCGACGGGCCAGACTATGGCTACACCTTC	CSVVVLDGPDYGYTF
TRBJ1-1	TRBV14	once	TRBD1	TGTGCCAGCAGCCCAACTTGGGACAGAATGAACACTGAAGCTTTCTTT	CASSPTWDRMNTEAFF
TRBJ2-2	TRBV19	NA	NA	TGTGTCACCGCAGCGAGTTTCACCGGGGAGCTGTTTTTT	CVTAASFTGELFF
TRBJ1-2	TRBV29-1	NA	NA	TGCAGCGTGGTAGAGGGGGGGAATGATGGCTACACCTTC	CSVVEGGNDGYTF
TRBJ1-4	TRBV4-1	few	TRBD1	TGCGCCAGCAGCCAGGAGACAGGGCGGGGGGAAAAACTGTTTTTT	CASSQETGRGEKLFF
TRBJ2-1	TRBV7-3	NA	TRBD2	TGTGCCAGCAGCTACGGGGAGGGGAGTGAGCAGTTCTTC	CASSYGEGSEQFF
TRBJ2-7	TRBV20-1	NA	TRBD2	TGCAGTGCTAGAACTAGCGGGAGTATAACCGGGGAGCAGTACTTC	CSARTSGSITGEQYF
TRBJ2-7	TRBV11-2	NA	NA	TGTGCCAGCAGCGCAATAGATCAGGGTTACGAGCAGTACTTC	CASSAIDQGYEQYF
TRBJ2-5	TRBV18	NA	NA	TGTGCCAGCTCACCACCGGGGCTTTTGGAGACCCAGTACTTC	CASSPPGLLETQYF
TRBJ1-1	TRBV7-2	NA	NA	TGTGCTACCGACGGGGGGAACACTGAAGCTTTCTTT	CATDGGNTEAFF
TRBJ2-1	TRBV20-1	many	NA	TGCAGCAACGGCCTTCAATTGACCTACAATGAGCAGTTCTTC	CSNGLQLTYNEQFF
TRBJ2-7	TRBV20-1	few	TRBD2	TGCAGTGCTAGAAAGTTGGGCGGGAGGGGCGTATACGAGCAGTACTTC	CSARKLGGRGVYEQYF
TRBJ1-5	TRBV2	NA	TRBD1	TGTGCCAGCAGTCACGGACAGGGGGAAGCAAATCAGCCCCAGCATTTT	CASSHGQGEANQPQHF
TRBJ1-3	TRBV7-6	NA	NA	TGTGCCAGCAGCTTAGCACAGGGATCTGGAAACACCATATATTTT	CASSLAQGSGNTIYF
TRBJ2-3	TRBV2	NA	TRBD1	TGTGCCAGCTCACCACCGACAGGGAAGGATACGCAGTATTTT	CASSPPTGKDTQYF
TRBJ2-5	TRBV7-2	NA	NA	TGTGCCAGCACGGGGGTCCGTGAGACCCAGTACTTC	CASTGVRETQYF
TRBJ2-1	TRBV20-1	many	NA	TGCAGTGCTAGAGATCTCGAAGGGAAATCCTACAATGAGCAGTTCTTC	CSARDLEGKSYNEQFF
TRBJ1-6	TRBV2	many	NA	TGTGCCAGCAGTCAAACCCCTTCGACAGCTAATTCACCCCTCCACTTT	CASSQTPSTANSPLHF
TRBJ1-5	TRBV20-1	many	NA	TGCAGTGCTAGAGGGGGCTACAATCAGCCCCAGCATTTT	CSARGGYNQPQHF
TRBJ2-5	TRBV25-1	NA	TRBD1	TGTGCCAGCGGGGGGACAGGGGCAGAGACCCAGTACTTC	CASGGTGAETQYF